This T cell receptor beta chain was recovered during a study of cytomegalovirus exposure and HLA in healthy donors. Study conclusions and caveats: Exclusion as indistinguishable affected some V segments, including TRBV6-2 and TRBV6-3.

On this clone: The antigen is undetermined.

The PCR ran on 60 Vbeta and 13 Jbeta primers. Only in-frame clones appear in the TCRdb table, and some are missing; sequencing was by immunoSEQ multiplex PCR. Among around 200,000 clones, roughly four fifths were seen once, and the ten largest hold around 0.57%. V was pared by 0 bases and J by 3 bases, with 12 bases between. This CDR3 has 15 amino acids. Germline CDR1 reads KGHSH; CDR2 reads LQKENI. The receptor's source is a woman aged 40 to 50 in good health and CMV-seronegative. Sample: PBMCs. This sequence joins TRBV18 and TRBJ2-7; no firm D call. The CDR3 spells CASSPPAGQGYEQYF. CDR3 coding DNA: TGTGCCAGCTCACCACCGGCAGGTCAAGGCTACGAGCAGTACTTC. Based on the CDR3 plus reference TRBV18 and TRBJ2-7, the full variable domain is NAGVMQNPRHLVRRRGQEARLRCSPMKGHSHVYWYRQLPEEGLKFMVYLQKENIIDESGMPKERFSAEFPKEGPSILRIQQVVRGDSAAYFCASSPPAGQGYEQYFGPGTRLTVT.